This T cell receptor beta chain comes out of a study of neurological immune-mediated disorders. Study outcomes and limitations: Multiple sclerosis was found to have the least TCR clonal expansion, below healthy controls, and HTLV-1-associated myelopathy the most.

This clonotype was observed many times. The target antigen is unknown. Via MiXCR, TCRdb re-called the 5' RACE reads, giving one row per CDR3 protein. The top ten hold about 4.9% of the sample, which has roughly 49,000 distinct CDR3 sequences, less than 15% seen once. The germline V and J ends were trimmed by 0 bases and 5 bases, with 13 bases remaining between them. CDR1 is SGHTA and CDR2 is FQGNSA in the germline V gene. The CDR3 runs 15 residues. Time point defined: longitudinal time-point 2. The specimen sequenced was PBMCs. The chain combines TRBV7-2 with TRBJ2-5; D is uncertain. This sequence was found in a male donor with HTLV-1-associated myelopathy (HAM/TSP). The CDR3 protein is CASSLAGSPPETQYF. CDR3 nucleotide sequence: TGTGCCAGCAGCTTAGCCGGCAGCCCTCCGGAGACCCAGTACTTC.